The rows below give T cell receptor beta chains drawn from one sample of a study of CD8 T cells in Susac syndrome. MiXCR, run by TCRdb on the immunoSEQ multiplex PCR reads, gives a single entry per CDR3 protein. The repertoire holds 90,000 to 150,000 distinct CDR3 sequences, with around nine tenths as singletons. The source material was CD4+ T cells from PBMCs. These receptors were collected from a human donor in good health. Both conserved end residues are part of each CDR3. D genes are given only for firm matches. Only some rows state a clone size, as once, few, many or a class for expanded clones.

TRBJ2-7	.	TRBD1	TRBV29-1	CSVEDRTGGSYEQYF	TGCAGCGTTGAAGATCGGACAGGTGGAAGCTACGAGCAGTACTTC
TRBJ2-6	.	TRBD1	TRBV6-2/TRBV6-3	CASKSGRDRDSGANVLTF	TGTGCCAGCAAATCGGGCCGGGACAGGGACTCTGGGGCCAACGTCCTGACTTTC
TRBJ2-7	.	TRBD2	TRBV9	CASSVEEWMGLAGGSQYF	TGTGCCAGCAGCGTAGAAGAATGGATGGGACTAGCGGGAGGCTCACAGTACTTC
TRBJ2-2	.	TRBD1	TRBV7-3	CASSLQGAKNGGELFF	TGTGCCAGCAGCCTACAGGGGGCGAAAAATGGCGGGGAGCTGTTTTTT
TRBJ1-1	.	.	TRBV3-1	CASSSVWNTEAFF	TGTGCCAGCAGCTCTGTCTGGAACACTGAAGCTTTCTTT
TRBJ2-7	few	.	TRBV29-1	CSVRIGAGFYEQYF	TGCAGCGTGCGGATTGGTGCAGGGTTCTACGAGCAGTACTTC
TRBJ2-7	.	TRBD1	TRBV19	CASSPTGVEQYF	TGTGCCAGTAGTCCTACAGGGGTTGAGCAGTACTTC
TRBJ2-7	.	.	TRBV20-1	CSALPPTDTYEQYF	TGCAGTGCTCTTCCCCCGACGGATACCTACGAGCAGTACTTC
TRBJ2-1	.	.	TRBV5-1	CASSYMNIGVRGGREQFF	TGCGCCAGCAGCTATATGAACATTGGGGTCCGGGGAGGCAGGGAGCAGTTCTTC
TRBJ1-4	.	.	TRBV4-2	CASSQVSRAGEKLFF	TGTGCCAGCAGCCAAGTATCCAGGGCGGGTGAAAAACTGTTTTTT
TRBJ1-1	.	TRBD1	TRBV19	CASSPWKGAGNTEAFF	TGTGCCAGTAGTCCCTGGAAGGGGGCCGGGAACACTGAAGCTTTCTTT
TRBJ2-4	.	.	TRBV20-1	CSARSTTGRDIQYF	TGCAGTGCTAGATCAACGACAGGGAGGGACATTCAGTACTTC
TRBJ1-6	.	.	TRBV3-1	CASSLLSGSSYNSPLHF	TGTGCCAGCAGCCTTCTAAGTGGGAGCTCCTATAATTCACCCCTCCACTTT
TRBJ2-5	.	.	TRBV20-1	CSAREGGETQYF	TGCAGTGCTAGAGAGGGGGGAGAGACCCAGTACTTC
TRBJ2-7	.	TRBD1	TRBV7-3	CASSVSHLSPGTGGPAYEQYF	TGTGCCAGCAGCGTAAGCCACCTCAGTCCCGGGACAGGGGGCCCGGCATACGAGCAGTACTTC
TRBJ1-2	.	TRBD1	TRBV30	CAWTHGRDRDYTLDGYTF	TGTGCCTGGACCCACGGCCGGGACAGGGATTACACTCTCGATGGCTACACCTTC
TRBJ2-7	.	.	TRBV15	CATSRAGRGYEQYF	TGTGCCACCAGCAGAGCCGGCAGAGGTTACGAGCAGTACTTC
TRBJ2-5	.	TRBD2	TRBV12-3/TRBV12-4	CASSLGSASGFGETQYF	TGTGCCAGCAGTTTGGGCTCGGCTAGCGGGTTTGGAGAGACCCAGTACTTC
TRBJ2-1	.	.	TRBV7-9	CASSSYSSSYNEQFF	TGTGCCAGCAGCTCTTATTCGAGCTCCTACAATGAGCAGTTCTTC
TRBJ1-1	once	.	TRBV7-3	CASSWSGDTEAFF	TGTGCCAGCAGCTGGTCTGGTGACACTGAAGCTTTCTTT
TRBJ2-2	.	.	TRBV24-1	CATSDPTGRDTGELFF	TGTGCCACCAGTGATCCGACAGGGAGGGACACCGGGGAGCTGTTTTTT
TRBJ1-2	.	TRBD1	TRBV9	CASKQYGQGEVYTF	TGTGCCAGCAAACAGTACGGACAGGGCGAGGTCTACACCTTC
TRBJ2-2	.	.	TRBV19	CASSILVGGQAGELFF	TGTGCCAGTAGTATATTGGTGGGGGGGCAAGCCGGGGAGCTGTTTTTT
TRBJ2-7	.	.	TRBV4-3	CASSPTRAREQYF	TGCGCCAGCAGCCCCACGCGGGCGAGGGAGCAGTACTTC
TRBJ1-5	once	.	TRBV20-1	CSAVTVVQLSQPQHF	TGCAGTGCTGTGACCGTTGTACAGCTTTCTCAGCCCCAGCATTTT
TRBJ2-2	.	.	TRBV10-3	CAISGLLAGELFF	TGTGCCATCAGTGGTTTACTAGCCGGGGAGCTGTTTTTT
TRBJ2-7	.	.	TRBV11-2	CASSSPDSFHEQYF	TGTGCCAGCAGCTCTCCGGACAGCTTCCACGAGCAGTACTTC
TRBJ2-1	.	.	TRBV5-1	CASSFTGGHEQFF	TGCGCCAGCAGCTTTACCGGAGGGCATGAGCAGTTCTTC
TRBJ1-5	once	TRBD1	TRBV2	CASRQDRTGSNQPQHF	TGTGCCAGCAGGCAAGATAGGACAGGGAGCAATCAGCCCCAGCATTTT
TRBJ2-3	.	.	TRBV12-5	CASGLVVPVADTQYF	TGTGCTAGTGGTTTGGTAGTTCCGGTAGCAGATACGCAGTATTTT
TRBJ2-2	.	.	TRBV7-3	CASSGTITGAGTGELFF	TGTGCCAGCAGCGGAACAATCACCGGGGCCGGGACCGGGGAGCTGTTTTTT
TRBJ1-5	.	TRBD1	TRBV6-1	CASLAGTGYSNQPQHF	TGTGCCAGCCTGGCCGGGACAGGGTATAGCAATCAGCCCCAGCATTTT
TRBJ2-1	.	TRBD2	TRBV5-1	CASSPGLAGANEQFF	TGCGCCAGCAGCCCTGGACTAGCGGGGGCTAATGAGCAGTTCTTC
TRBJ2-1	once	TRBD2	TRBV3-1	CASSQVGASGPYNEQFF	TGTGCCAGCAGCCAAGTAGGCGCTAGCGGGCCATACAATGAGCAGTTCTTC
TRBJ2-6	once	.	TRBV7-3	CASSQPSGANVLTF	TGTGCCAGCAGCCAACCCTCTGGGGCCAACGTCCTGACTTTC
TRBJ1-2	.	TRBD1	TRBV20-1	CSVPSRQGGGYTF	TGCAGTGTTCCGTCCAGACAGGGCGGGGGCTACACCTTC
TRBJ1-6	.	TRBD1	TRBV20-1	CSARGQGMNSPLHF	TGCAGTGCTAGAGGACAGGGGATGAATTCACCCCTCCACTTT